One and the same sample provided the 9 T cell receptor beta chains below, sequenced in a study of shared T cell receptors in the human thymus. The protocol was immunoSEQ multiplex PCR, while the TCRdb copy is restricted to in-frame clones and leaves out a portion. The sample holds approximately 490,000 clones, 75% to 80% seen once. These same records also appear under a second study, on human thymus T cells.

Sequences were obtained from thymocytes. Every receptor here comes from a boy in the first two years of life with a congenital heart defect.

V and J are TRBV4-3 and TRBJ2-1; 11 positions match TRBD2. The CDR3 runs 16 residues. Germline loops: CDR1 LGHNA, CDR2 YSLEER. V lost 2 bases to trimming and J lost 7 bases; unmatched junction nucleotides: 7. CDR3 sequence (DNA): TGCGCCAGCAGCCAATCCACTAGCGGGAGAGGGAATGAGCAGTTCTTC. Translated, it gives CASSQSTSGRGNEQFF.

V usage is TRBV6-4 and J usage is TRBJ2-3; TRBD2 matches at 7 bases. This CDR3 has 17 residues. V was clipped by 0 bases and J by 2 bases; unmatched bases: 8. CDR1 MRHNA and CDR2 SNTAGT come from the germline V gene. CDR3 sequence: CASSDSGGDPPTDTQYF. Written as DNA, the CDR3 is TGTGCCAGCAGTGACTCGGGGGGGGACCCCCCCACAGATACGCAGTATTTT.

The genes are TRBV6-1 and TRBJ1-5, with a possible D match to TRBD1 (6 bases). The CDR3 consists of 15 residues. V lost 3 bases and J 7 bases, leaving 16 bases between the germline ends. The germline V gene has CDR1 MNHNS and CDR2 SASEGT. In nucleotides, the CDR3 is TGTGCCAGCAGTGAGCCCAGGGGACCACGACAGCCCCAGCATTTT. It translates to CASSEPRGPRQPQHF.

The CDR3 reads CASSDSAGDSYMGSYEQYF. The DNA for the CDR3 is TGTGCCAGCAGTGACTCAGCGGGAGATTCATATATGGGGTCATACGAGCAGTACTTC. The chain joins TRBV6-4 to TRBJ2-7; TRBD2 matches 8 bases. After removal of 0 bases from V and 4 bases from J, the junction contained 17 bases not matched to a gene. Germline CDR1 MRHNA, CDR2 SNTAGT. CDR3 length: 19 residues.

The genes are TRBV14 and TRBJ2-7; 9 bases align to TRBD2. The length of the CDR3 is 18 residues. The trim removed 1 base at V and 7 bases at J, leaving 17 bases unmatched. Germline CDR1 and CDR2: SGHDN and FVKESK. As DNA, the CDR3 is TGTGCCAGCAGCCAAGCGGGCTTGCGGGAGGGCCGTCTTAGGGAGCAGTACTTC. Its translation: CASSQAGLREGRLREQYF. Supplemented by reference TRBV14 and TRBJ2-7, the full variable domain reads EAGVTQFPSHSVIEKGQTVTLRCDPISGHDNLYWYRRVMGKEIKFLLHFVKESKQDESGMPNNRFLAERTGGTYSTLKVQPAELEDSGVYFCASSQAGLREGRLREQYFGPGTRLTVT.

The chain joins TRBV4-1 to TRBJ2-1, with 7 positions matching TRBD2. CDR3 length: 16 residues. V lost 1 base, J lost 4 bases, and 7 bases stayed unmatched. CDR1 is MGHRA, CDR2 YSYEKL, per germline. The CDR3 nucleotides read TGCGCCAGCAGCCAAGTGAGTAGCGGGCCATACAATGAGCAGTTCTTC. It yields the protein CASSQVSSGPYNEQFF.

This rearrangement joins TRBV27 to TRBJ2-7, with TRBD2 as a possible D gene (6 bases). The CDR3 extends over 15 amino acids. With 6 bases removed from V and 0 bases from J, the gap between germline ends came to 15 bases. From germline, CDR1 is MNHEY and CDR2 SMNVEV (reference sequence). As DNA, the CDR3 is TGTGCCAGCAGCCTTGGGAGGCCCAGCTCCTACGAGCAGTACTTC. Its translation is CASSLGRPSSYEQYF.

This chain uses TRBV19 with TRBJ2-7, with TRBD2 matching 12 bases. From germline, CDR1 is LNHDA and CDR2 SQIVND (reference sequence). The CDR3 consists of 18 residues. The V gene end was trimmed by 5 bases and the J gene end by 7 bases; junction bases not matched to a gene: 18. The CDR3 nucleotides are TGTGCCAGTAGTGCTACTCAACCTCTAGCGGGAGGGCCGGGGGAGCAGTACTTC. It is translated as CASSATQPLAGGPGEQYF.

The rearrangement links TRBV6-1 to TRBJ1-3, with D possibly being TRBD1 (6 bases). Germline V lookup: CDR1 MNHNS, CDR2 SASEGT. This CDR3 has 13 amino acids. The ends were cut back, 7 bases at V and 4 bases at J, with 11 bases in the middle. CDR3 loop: CASNPGDGNTIYF. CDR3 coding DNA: TGTGCCAGCAACCCAGGGGACGGAAACACCATATATTTT.